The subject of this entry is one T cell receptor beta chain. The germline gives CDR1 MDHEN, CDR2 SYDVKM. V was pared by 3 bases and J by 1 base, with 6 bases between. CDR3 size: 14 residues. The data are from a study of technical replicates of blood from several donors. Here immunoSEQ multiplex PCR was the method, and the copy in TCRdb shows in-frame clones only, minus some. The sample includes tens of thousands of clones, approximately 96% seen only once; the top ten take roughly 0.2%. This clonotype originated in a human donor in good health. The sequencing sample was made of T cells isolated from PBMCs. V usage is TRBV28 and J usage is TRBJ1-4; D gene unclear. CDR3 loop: CASSFRGTNEKLFF. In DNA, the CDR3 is TGTGCCAGCAGTTTTCGGGGAACTAATGAAAAACTGTTTTTT.